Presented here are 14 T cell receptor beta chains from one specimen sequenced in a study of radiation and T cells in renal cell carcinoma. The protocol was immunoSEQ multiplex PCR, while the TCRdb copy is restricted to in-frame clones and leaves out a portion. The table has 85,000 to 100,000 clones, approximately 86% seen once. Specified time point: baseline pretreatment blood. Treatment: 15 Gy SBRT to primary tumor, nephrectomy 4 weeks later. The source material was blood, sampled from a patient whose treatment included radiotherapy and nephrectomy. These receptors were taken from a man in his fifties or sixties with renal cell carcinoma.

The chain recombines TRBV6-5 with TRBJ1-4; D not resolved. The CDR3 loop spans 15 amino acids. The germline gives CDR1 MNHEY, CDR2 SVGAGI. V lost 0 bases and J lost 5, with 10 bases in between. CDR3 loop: CASSYSSSGNEKLFF. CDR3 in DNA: TGTGCCAGCAGTTACTCCAGTTCGGGGAATGAAAAACTGTTTTTT.

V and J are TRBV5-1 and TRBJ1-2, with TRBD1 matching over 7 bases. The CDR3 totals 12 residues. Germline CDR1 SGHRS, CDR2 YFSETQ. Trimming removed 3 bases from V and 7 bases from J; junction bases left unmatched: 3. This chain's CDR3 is CASSWDSGGYTF. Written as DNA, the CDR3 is TGCGCCAGCAGCTGGGACAGCGGTGGCTACACCTTC.

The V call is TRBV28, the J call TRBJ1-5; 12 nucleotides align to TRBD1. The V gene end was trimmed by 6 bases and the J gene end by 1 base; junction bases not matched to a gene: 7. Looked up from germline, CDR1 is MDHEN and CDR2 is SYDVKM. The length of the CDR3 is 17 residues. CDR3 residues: CASRRGQGARSNQPQHF. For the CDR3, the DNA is TGTGCCAGCAGACGGGGACAGGGGGCGCGAAGCAATCAGCCCCAGCATTTT.

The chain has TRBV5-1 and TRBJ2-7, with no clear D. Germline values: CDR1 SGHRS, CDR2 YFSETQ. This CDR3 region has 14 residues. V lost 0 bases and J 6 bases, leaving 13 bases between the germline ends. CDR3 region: CASSLGVAPFEQYF. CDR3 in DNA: TGCGCCAGCAGCTTGGGGGTGGCCCCTTTCGAGCAGTACTTC.

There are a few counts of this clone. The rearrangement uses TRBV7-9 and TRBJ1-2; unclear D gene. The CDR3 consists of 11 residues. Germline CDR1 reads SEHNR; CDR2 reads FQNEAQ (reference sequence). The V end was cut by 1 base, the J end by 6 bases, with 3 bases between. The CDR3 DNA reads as TGTGCCAGCAGCTTAGTTGATGGCTACACCTTC. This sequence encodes CASSLVDGYTF.

This CDR3 reads CASSLTGQSTDTQYF. CDR3 in DNA: TGTGCCAGCAGCTTAACTGGACAGAGCACAGATACGCAGTATTTT. The chain carries TRBV7-8 and TRBJ2-3; D might be TRBD1 (6 bases). CDR1 SGHVS and CDR2 FQNEAQ come from the germline V gene. V was clipped by 2 bases and J by 0 bases, with 9 bases between them. The CDR3 sequence is 15 residues long.

The CDR3 DNA follows: TGTGCCTGGAGGACGGAGGGGCAGGGTTCGTTCGAGCAGTACTTC. Amino acid sequence: CAWRTEGQGSFEQYF. The chain is built from TRBV30 and TRBJ2-7; D is perhaps TRBD2 (6 bases). Trimming shortened V by 3 bases and J by 6 bases, and 21 bases separated the two germline ends. The CDR3 runs 15 residues. From germline, CDR1 is GTSNPN and CDR2 SVGIG (reference sequence).

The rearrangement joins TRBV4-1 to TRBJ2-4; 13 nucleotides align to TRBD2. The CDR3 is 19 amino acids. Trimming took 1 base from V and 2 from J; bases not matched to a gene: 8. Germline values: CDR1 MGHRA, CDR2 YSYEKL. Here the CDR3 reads CASSQAGLAGEFPKNIQYF. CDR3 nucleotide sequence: TGCGCCAGCAGCCAAGCCGGACTAGCGGGAGAATTTCCCAAAAACATTCAGTACTTC.

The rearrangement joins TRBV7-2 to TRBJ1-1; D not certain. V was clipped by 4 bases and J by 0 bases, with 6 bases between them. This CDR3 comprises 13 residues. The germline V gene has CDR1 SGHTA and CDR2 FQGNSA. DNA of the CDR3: TGTGCCAGCAGCTCTAACGTGAACACTGAAGCTTTCTTT. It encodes CASSSNVNTEAFF.

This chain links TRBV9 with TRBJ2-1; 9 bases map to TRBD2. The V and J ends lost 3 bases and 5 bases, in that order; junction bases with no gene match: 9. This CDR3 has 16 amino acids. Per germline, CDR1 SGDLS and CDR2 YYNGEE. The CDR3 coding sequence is TGTGCCAGCAGCGGGGTATCGAGCGGGGGGAACAATGAGCAGTTCTTC. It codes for CASSGVSSGGNNEQFF.

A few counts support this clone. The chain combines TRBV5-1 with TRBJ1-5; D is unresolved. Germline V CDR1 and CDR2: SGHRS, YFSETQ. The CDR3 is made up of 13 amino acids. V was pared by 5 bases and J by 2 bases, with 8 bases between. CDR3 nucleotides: TGCGCCAGCAGTGTCGAGGGCAATCAGCCCCAGCATTTT. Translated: CASSVEGNQPQHF.

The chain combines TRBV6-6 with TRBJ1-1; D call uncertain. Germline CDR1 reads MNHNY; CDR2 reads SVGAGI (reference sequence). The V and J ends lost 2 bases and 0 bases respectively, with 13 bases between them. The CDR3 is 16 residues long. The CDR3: CASSYLAGAMNTEAFF. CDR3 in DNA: TGTGCCAGCAGTTACCTGGCAGGTGCGATGAACACTGAAGCTTTCTTT.

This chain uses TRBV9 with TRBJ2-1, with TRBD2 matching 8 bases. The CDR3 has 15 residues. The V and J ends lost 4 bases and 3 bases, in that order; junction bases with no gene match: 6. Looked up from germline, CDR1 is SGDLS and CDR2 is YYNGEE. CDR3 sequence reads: CASSPGTRGYNEQFF. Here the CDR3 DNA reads TGTGCCAGCAGCCCCGGGACTAGGGGCTACAATGAGCAGTTCTTC.

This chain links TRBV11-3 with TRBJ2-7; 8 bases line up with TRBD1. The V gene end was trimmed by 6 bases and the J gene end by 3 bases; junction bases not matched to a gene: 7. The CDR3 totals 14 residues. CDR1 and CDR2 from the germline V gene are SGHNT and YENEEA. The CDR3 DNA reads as TGTGCCAGCAGGCTTGGACAGGGCTTCTACGAGCAGTACTTC. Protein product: CASRLGQGFYEQYF.